This TCR beta chain derives from a study of PD-1 blockade in classical Hodgkin lymphoma. Whole-study context: Patients in the cohort were put on intravenous nivolumab, 3 mg/kg every 2 weeks. Study-wide results and limits: Newly diagnosed patients were reported to exhibit reduced baseline TCR diversity relative to healthy donors. The study found complete responders had baseline diversity similar to newly diagnosed patients.

Comment on this clone: Antigen unknown.

Time point: cycle 4 day 1 (C4D1), after less than 7 weeks of nivolumab. The patients all showed relapse after autologous stem cell transplantation, while their brentuximab vedotin exposure varied. CDR1 is SGDLS, CDR2 YYNGEE, per germline. This CDR3 is 15 amino acids long. J lost 3 bases, V lost 2 bases, and 4 bases had no gene match. The table came from immunoSEQ multiplex PCR; TCRdb's copy has only in-frame clones and leaves some out. The sample contains about 17,000 clones, around two thirds of which appear only once. The chain links TRBV9 to TRBJ2-7, with TRBD1 matching over 11 bases. The clonotype comes from a human donor with classical Hodgkin lymphoma. The sample here was peripheral blood mononuclear cells (PBMCs), taken before the fourth cycle of nivolumab. CDR3 coding DNA: TGTGCCAGCAGCGTTTCGGACAGGGGGCTCTACGAGCAGTACTTC. This translates into CASSVSDRGLYEQYF.